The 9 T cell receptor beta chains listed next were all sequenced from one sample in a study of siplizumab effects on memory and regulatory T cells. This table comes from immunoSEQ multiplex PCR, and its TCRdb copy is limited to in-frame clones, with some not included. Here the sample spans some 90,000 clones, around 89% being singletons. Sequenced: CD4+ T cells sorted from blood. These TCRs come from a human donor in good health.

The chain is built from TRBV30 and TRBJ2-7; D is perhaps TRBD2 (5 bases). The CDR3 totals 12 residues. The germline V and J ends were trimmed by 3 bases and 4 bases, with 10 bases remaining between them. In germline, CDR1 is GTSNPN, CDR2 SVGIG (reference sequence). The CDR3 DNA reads TGTGCCTGGAGATCCGGGATATACGAGCAGTACTTC. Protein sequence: CAWRSGIYEQYF.

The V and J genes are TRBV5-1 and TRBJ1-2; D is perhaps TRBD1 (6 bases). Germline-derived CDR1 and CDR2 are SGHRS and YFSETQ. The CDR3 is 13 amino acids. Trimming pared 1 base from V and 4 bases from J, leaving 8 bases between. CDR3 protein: CASSLWDTYGYTF. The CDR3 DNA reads TGCGCCAGCAGCTTGTGGGACACCTATGGCTACACCTTC.

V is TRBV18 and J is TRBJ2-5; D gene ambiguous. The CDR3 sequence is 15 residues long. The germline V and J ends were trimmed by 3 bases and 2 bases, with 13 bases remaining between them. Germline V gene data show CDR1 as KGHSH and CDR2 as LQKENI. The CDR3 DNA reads TGTGCCAGCTCACCCCAAACCCCGCCTCAAGAGACCCAGTACTTC. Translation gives CASSPQTPPQETQYF. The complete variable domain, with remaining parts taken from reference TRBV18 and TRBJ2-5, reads NAGVMQNPRHLVRRRGQEARLRCSPMKGHSHVYWYRQLPEEGLKFMVYLQKENIIDESGMPKERFSAEFPKEGPSILRIQQVVRGDSAAYFCASSPQTPPQETQYFGPGTRLLVL.

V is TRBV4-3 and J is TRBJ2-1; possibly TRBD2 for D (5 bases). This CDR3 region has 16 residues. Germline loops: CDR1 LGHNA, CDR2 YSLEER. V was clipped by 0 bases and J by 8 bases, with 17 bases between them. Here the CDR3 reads CASSQDRGLMPDEQFF. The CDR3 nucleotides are TGCGCCAGCAGCCAAGATCGCGGACTCATGCCCGATGAGCAGTTCTTC.

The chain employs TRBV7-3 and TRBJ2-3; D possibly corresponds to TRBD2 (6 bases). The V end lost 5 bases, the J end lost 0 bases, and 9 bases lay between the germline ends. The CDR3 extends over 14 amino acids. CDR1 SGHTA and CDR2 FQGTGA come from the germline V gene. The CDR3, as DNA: TGTGCCAGCAGCCGCGGGGCTAGCACAGATACGCAGTATTTT. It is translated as CASSRGASTDTQYF. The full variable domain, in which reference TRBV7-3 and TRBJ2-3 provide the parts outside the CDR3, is GAGVSQTPSNKVTEKGKYVELRCDPISGHTALYWYRQSLGQGPEFLIYFQGTGAADDSGLPNDRFFAVRPEGSVSTLKIQRTERGDSAVYLCASSRGASTDTQYFGPGTRLTVL.

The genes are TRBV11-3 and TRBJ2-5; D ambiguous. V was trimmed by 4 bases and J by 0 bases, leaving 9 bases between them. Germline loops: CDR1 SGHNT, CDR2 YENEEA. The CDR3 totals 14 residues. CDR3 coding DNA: TGTGCCAGCAGCTCGACTGCGTACCAAGAGACCCAGTACTTC. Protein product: CASSSTAYQETQYF. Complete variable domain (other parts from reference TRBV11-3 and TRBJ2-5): EAGVVQSPRYKIIEKKQPVAFWCNPISGHNTLYWYLQNLGQGPELLIRYENEEAVDDSQLPKDRFSAERLKGVDSTLKIQPAELGDSAVYLCASSSTAYQETQYFGPGTRLLVL.

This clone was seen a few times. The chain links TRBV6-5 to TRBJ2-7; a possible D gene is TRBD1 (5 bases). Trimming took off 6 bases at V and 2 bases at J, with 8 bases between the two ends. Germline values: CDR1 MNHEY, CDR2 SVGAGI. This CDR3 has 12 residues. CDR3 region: CASRQDTYEQYF. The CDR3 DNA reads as TGTGCCAGCAGACAGGACACCTACGAGCAGTACTTC.

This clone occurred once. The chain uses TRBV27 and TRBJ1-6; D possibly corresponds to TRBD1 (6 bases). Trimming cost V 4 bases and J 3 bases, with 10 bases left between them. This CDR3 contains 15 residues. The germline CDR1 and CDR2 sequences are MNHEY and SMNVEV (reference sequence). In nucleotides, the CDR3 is TGTGCCAGCAGTTCGACAGGCCTCTATAATTCACCCCTCCACTTT. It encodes CASSSTGLYNSPLHF.

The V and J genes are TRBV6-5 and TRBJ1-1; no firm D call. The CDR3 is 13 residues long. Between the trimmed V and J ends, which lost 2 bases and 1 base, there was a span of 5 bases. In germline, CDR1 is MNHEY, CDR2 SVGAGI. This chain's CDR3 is CASSYTPNTEAFF. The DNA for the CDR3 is TGTGCCAGCAGTTACACCCCGAACACTGAAGCTTTCTTT.